This T cell receptor (beta chain) was recovered during a study of post-analysis software for immune sequencing data. The study, taken as a whole, reports: About five TRBV segments, including TRBV5-6, TRBV5-1 and TRBV20-1, were more frequent in patients than controls. Significantly lower normalized Chao1 diversity was seen in multiple sclerosis patients than in controls. Strong same-batch co-clustering of samples appeared with F measure clustering.

Prepared TCR beta cDNA libraries contained unique molecular identifiers. Each CDR3 protein is one row after TCRdb ran MiXCR on the PCR reads. In the table there are 250,000 to 300,000 distinct CDR3 sequences, 30% to 45% of which are singletons. Concerning this clonotype itself: Its antigen is not known.

The CDR3 contains 14 residues. V was shortened by 3 bases and J by 1 base, with 10 bases between the two germline ends. From germline, CDR1 is SGHRS and CDR2 YFSETQ. This clonotype originated in a girl aged 10 to 17 with multiple sclerosis. The chain combines TRBV5-1 with TRBJ1-1; the D is unclear. Sequencing was performed on blood. For the CDR3, the DNA is TGCGCCAGCAGCTCTTCCACATCGAACACTGAAGCTTTCTTT. This encodes CASSSSTSNTEAFF.